The clone carrying this T cell receptor (beta chain) occurred a few times. The antigen is not known. The data were taken from a study of radiation and T cells in renal cell carcinoma. General study findings and limits: From baseline, blood top tumor clonotypes peaked at 2 weeks post-radiation. Without pretreatment biopsies, baseline tumor clonotype presence was undetermined.

The CDR3 has 15 amino acids. V shed 7 bases and J shed 2 bases, with 17 bases lying between them. Germline-derived CDR1 and CDR2 are LNHDA and SQIVND (reference sequence). Noted time point: blood 2 weeks post-SBRT. Noted treatment: 15 Gy SBRT to primary tumor, nephrectomy 4 weeks later. The patient's renal cell carcinoma had clear cell pathology. Repertoires were generated with immunoSEQ multiplex PCR, while TCRdb's copy carries only in-frame clones and drops some. The data hold approximately 79,000 clones, with more than 75% observed a single time. The gene calls are TRBV19 and TRBJ1-2, with D unclear. The clonotype was recovered from a man between 60 and 75 years old with renal cell carcinoma. Sequenced material: blood, taken from a patient whose treatment included radiotherapy and nephrectomy. CDR3 sequence (DNA): TGTGCCAGTATTCCCGGTACATTAACCAACTATGGCTACACCTTC. Translation gives CASIPGTLTNYGYTF.